This T cell receptor beta chain comes out of a study of blood T cell repertoires in COVID-19. The repertoire was sequenced with immunoSEQ multiplex PCR; TCRdb's copy has only in-frame clones and lacks some. Of more than 95,000 clones detected, 85% to 90% appear once; the ten largest clones hold 27%. Sequences were obtained from peripheral blood. The clonotype comes from a woman aged 80 or older with acute or convalescent COVID-19.

Here the CDR3 reads CASSPRDRVNTEAFF. As DNA, the CDR3 is TGTGCCAGCAGCCCTCGGGACAGGGTGAACACTGAAGCTTTCTTT. This chain links TRBV7-8 with TRBJ1-1, with 9 bases lining up with TRBD1. Looked up from germline, CDR1 is SGHVS and CDR2 is FQNEAQ. The CDR3 spans 15 residues. The trim removed 5 bases at V and 0 bases at J, leaving 4 bases unmatched.